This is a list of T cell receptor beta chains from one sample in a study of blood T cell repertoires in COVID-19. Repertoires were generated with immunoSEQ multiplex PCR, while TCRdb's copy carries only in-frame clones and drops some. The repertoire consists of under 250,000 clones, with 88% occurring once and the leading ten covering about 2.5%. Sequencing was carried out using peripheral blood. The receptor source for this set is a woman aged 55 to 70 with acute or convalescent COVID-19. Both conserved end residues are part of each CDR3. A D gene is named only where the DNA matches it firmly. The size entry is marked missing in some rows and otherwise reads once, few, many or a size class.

CDR3 DNA: TGTGCCAGCAGCTTAGCAGTGGGGGCGGAGTGGGAGCAGTACTTC; CDR3 protein: CASSLAVGAEWEQYF; D gene: .; clone size: .; J gene: TRBJ2-7; V gene: TRBV7-9
CDR3 DNA: TGTGCCAGCAGCTTACCTCCCCTGGAGACCCAGTACTTC; CDR3 protein: CASSLPPLETQYF; D gene: .; clone size: .; J gene: TRBJ2-5; V gene: TRBV11-3
CDR3 DNA: TGTGCCAGCAGTGAATTAGGAACCAGCGTAGAGACCCAGTACTTC; CDR3 protein: CASSELGTSVETQYF; D gene: .; clone size: once; J gene: TRBJ2-5; V gene: TRBV25-1
CDR3 DNA: TGTGCCTGGAGCGGGGGTTTGGGGACAGGTACAACTAATGAAAAACTGTTTTTT; CDR3 protein: CAWSGGLGTGTTNEKLFF; D gene: TRBD1; clone size: once; J gene: TRBJ1-4; V gene: TRBV30
CDR3 DNA: TGTGCCAGCAGTGGACGGACTAGCTACGAGCAGTACTTC; CDR3 protein: CASSGRTSYEQYF; D gene: TRBD2; clone size: .; J gene: TRBJ2-7; V gene: TRBV27
CDR3 DNA: TGTGCCAGCATGGGGAGGGGATGGAACACTGAAGCTTTCTTT; CDR3 protein: CASMGRGWNTEAFF; D gene: .; clone size: .; J gene: TRBJ1-1; V gene: TRBV2
CDR3 DNA: TGTGCCAGCAGCGTTGGACAGATGAACACTGAAGCTTTCTTT; CDR3 protein: CASSVGQMNTEAFF; D gene: .; clone size: .; J gene: TRBJ1-1; V gene: TRBV9
CDR3 DNA: TGCGCCAGCAGCCGGGGGACGGACTATGGCTACACCTTC; CDR3 protein: CASSRGTDYGYTF; D gene: .; clone size: .; J gene: TRBJ1-2; V gene: TRBV5-1
CDR3 DNA: TGTGCCAGCAGTTTTGGCAGCGCTACGGCCCAGTACTTC; CDR3 protein: CASSFGSATAQYF; D gene: .; clone size: .; J gene: TRBJ2-5; V gene: TRBV28
CDR3 DNA: TGTGCCACCAGTATCACAGGGGGAGAGCAGTACTTC; CDR3 protein: CATSITGGEQYF; D gene: TRBD1; clone size: .; J gene: TRBJ2-7; V gene: TRBV24-1
CDR3 DNA: TGTGCCAGCAGAATAGTGTCCCCCACTGAAGCTTTCTTT; CDR3 protein: CASRIVSPTEAFF; D gene: .; clone size: .; J gene: TRBJ1-1; V gene: TRBV2
CDR3 DNA: TGTGCCAGTAGGTTACAGGGAGAAGCGTGGGGCTACACCTTC; CDR3 protein: CASRLQGEAWGYTF; D gene: .; clone size: .; J gene: TRBJ1-2; V gene: TRBV19
CDR3 DNA: TGTGCCAGCAGCCCCGGGACAGGGAACACTGAAGCTTTCTTT; CDR3 protein: CASSPGTGNTEAFF; D gene: TRBD1; clone size: .; J gene: TRBJ1-1; V gene: TRBV11-2
CDR3 DNA: TGTGCCAGTAGTATAAGGACAGGGGAAGCTTTCTTT; CDR3 protein: CASSIRTGEAFF; D gene: TRBD1; clone size: .; J gene: TRBJ1-1; V gene: TRBV19
CDR3 DNA: TGCGCCAGCAGCTTGGCAGGGGACGCTTCTAACTATGGCTACACCTTC; CDR3 protein: CASSLAGDASNYGYTF; D gene: .; clone size: .; J gene: TRBJ1-2; V gene: TRBV5-1
CDR3 DNA: TGTGCCAGCAGTTTTAAACAACAGGGCACAGATACGCAGTATTTT; CDR3 protein: CASSFKQQGTDTQYF; D gene: .; clone size: .; J gene: TRBJ2-3; V gene: TRBV28
CDR3 DNA: TGTGCCAGCAGTGCCACCGGAGGTCCAGACTCTGGAAACACCATATATTTT; CDR3 protein: CASSATGGPDSGNTIYF; D gene: .; clone size: .; J gene: TRBJ1-3; V gene: TRBV2
CDR3 DNA: TGTGCCAGCAGTTCTACTATTCTAGGTGAGCAGTTCTTC; CDR3 protein: CASSSTILGEQFF; D gene: .; clone size: few; J gene: TRBJ2-1; V gene: TRBV12-3/TRBV12-4
CDR3 DNA: TGTGCCATCAGGTGGAGTGAAAATTCACCCCTCCACTTT; CDR3 protein: CAIRWSENSPLHF; D gene: .; clone size: .; J gene: TRBJ1-6; V gene: TRBV10-3
CDR3 DNA: TGTGCCAGCACCCGTATTGGAGGGGGCGGTTCGGGTGGTGGCTACACCTTC; CDR3 protein: CASTRIGGGGSGGGYTF; D gene: TRBD1; clone size: .; J gene: TRBJ1-2; V gene: TRBV9
CDR3 DNA: TGTGCCAGCACCCCGACTAGCGGGGGCCGGGGCACCGGGGAGCTGTTTTTT; CDR3 protein: CASTPTSGGRGTGELFF; D gene: TRBD2; clone size: .; J gene: TRBJ2-2; V gene: TRBV2
CDR3 DNA: TGTGCCAGCAGCTTAGGCCGGGATGATTCACCCCTCCACTTT; CDR3 protein: CASSLGRDDSPLHF; D gene: .; clone size: .; J gene: TRBJ1-6; V gene: TRBV7-8
CDR3 DNA: TGTGCCAGCAGCCTAATGACAGGAGGTGTCGGTCAGCCCCAGCATTTT; CDR3 protein: CASSLMTGGVGQPQHF; D gene: .; clone size: .; J gene: TRBJ1-5; V gene: TRBV7-8
CDR3 DNA: TGTGCCAGCAGTTCGACACTGGCGGGCTACACCTTC; CDR3 protein: CASSSTLAGYTF; D gene: .; clone size: .; J gene: TRBJ1-2; V gene: TRBV27